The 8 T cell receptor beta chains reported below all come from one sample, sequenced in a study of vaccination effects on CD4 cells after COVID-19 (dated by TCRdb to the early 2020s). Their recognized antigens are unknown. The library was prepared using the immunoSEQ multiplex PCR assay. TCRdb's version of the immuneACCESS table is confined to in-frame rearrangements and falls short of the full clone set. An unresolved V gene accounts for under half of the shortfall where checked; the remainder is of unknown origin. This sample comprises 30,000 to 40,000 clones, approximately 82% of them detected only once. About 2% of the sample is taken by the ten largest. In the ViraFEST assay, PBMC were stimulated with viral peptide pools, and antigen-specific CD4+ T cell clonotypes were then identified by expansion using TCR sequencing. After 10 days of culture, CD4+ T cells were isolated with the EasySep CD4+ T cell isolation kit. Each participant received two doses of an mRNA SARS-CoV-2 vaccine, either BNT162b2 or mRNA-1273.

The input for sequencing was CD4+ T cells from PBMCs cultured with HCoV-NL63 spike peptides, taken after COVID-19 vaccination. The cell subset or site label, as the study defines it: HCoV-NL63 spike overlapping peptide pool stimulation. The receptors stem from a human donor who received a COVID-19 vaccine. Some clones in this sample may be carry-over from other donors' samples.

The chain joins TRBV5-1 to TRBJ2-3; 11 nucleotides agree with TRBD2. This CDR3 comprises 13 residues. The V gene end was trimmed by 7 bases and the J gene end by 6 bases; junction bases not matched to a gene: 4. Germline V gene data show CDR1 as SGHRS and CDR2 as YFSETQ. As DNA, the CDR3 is TGCGCCAGCGGTAGCGGGGGGGCTGATACGCAGTATTTT. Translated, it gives CASGSGGADTQYF.

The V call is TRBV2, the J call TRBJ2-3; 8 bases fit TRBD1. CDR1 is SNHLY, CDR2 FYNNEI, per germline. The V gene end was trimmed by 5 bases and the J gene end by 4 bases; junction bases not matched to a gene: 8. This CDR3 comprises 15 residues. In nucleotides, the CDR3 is TGTGCCAGCAGTAGACAGGGGAGAGTTTCAGATACGCAGTATTTT. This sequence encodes CASSRQGRVSDTQYF.

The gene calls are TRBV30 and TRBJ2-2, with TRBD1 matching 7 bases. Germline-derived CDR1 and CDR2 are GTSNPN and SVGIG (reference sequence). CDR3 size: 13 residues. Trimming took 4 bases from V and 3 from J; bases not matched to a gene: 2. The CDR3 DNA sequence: TGTGCCTGGATTGACAGGGACACCGGGGAGCTGTTTTTT. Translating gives CAWIDRDTGELFF. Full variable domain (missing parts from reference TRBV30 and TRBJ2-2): SQTIHQWPATLVQPVGSPLSLECTVEGTSNPNLYWYRQAAGRGLQLLFYSVGIGQISSEVPQNLSASRPQDRQFILSSKKLLLSDSGFYLCAWIDRDTGELFFGEGSRLTVL.

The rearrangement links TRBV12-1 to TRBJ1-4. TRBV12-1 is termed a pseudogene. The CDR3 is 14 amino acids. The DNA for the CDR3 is TGTGCCAGCAGCCCCCCTGGGGGGAATGAAAAACTGTTTTTT. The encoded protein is CASSPPGGNEKLFF.

The CDR3 sequence: CASTPGGGPLSGNTIYF. The CDR3 DNA follows: TGTGCCAGCACCCCCGGGGGGGGTCCTCTCTCTGGAAACACCATATATTTT. The chain couples TRBV9 to TRBJ1-3; weak D call: TRBD1 (5 bases). CDR1 is SGDLS and CDR2 is YYNGEE in the germline V gene. The CDR3 totals 17 residues. Trimming pared 6 bases from V and 0 bases from J, leaving 19 bases between.

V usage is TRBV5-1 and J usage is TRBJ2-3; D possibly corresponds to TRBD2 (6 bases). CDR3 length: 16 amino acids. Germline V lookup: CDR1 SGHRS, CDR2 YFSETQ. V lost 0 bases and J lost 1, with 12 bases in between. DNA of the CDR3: TGCGCCAGCAGCTTGGTTGCGGGACCAGGCACAGATACGCAGTATTTT. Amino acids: CASSLVAGPGTDTQYF.

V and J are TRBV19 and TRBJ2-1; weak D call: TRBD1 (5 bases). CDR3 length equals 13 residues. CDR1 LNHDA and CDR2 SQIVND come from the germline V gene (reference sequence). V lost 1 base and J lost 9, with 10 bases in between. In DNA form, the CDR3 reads TGTGCCAGTAGTATAGGCAGGGTGACTGAGCAGTTCTTC. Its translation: CASSIGRVTEQFF.

The CDR3 DNA is TGTGCCAGCAGTTTATCAGGGATCGAAAAACTGTTTTTT. Translation gives CASSLSGIEKLFF. This sequence joins TRBV27 and TRBJ1-4; the D is unclear. The germline V gene has CDR1 MNHEY and CDR2 SMNVEV (reference sequence). Deletions cut 0 bases from V and 8 bases from J, with 7 bases between. This CDR3 comprises 13 residues.